The 18 T cell receptor beta chains in this list originate from one sample, sequenced in a study of cytomegalovirus exposure and HLA in healthy donors. Method: immunoSEQ multiplex PCR; TCRdb's copy keeps in-frame clones and lacks some. The sample holds around 60,000 clones; 90% to 97% are singletons and the top ten take roughly 1%. The sample comprised PBMCs. These receptors were collected from a woman between 18 and 30 years old in good health and CMV-seronegative.

The chain couples TRBV29-1 to TRBJ1-5, with no clear D. Deletions cut 3 bases from V and 5 bases from J, with 11 bases between. The CDR3 covers 13 residues. Germline lookup yields CDR1 SQVTM and CDR2 ANQGSEA. CDR3 bases: TGCAGCGTTGATTTCAGTGTCGATCAGCCCCAGCATTTT. Its translation is CSVDFSVDQPQHF.

Details on this clone: One junction end disagrees with the germline gene, perhaps due to a read error. The chain has TRBV6-1 and TRBJ1-2, with 10 bases aligning to TRBD1. The germline CDR1 and CDR2 sequences are MNHNS and SASEGT. CDR3 length equals 13 residues. This CDR3 reads CAGRAGQGDGYTF. The CDR3, as DNA: TGTGCCGGCAGGGCCGGACAGGGGGATGGCTACACCTTC.

This chain connects TRBV13 to TRBJ2-7; tentative D call: TRBD1 (6 bases). Germline CDR1 reads PRHDT; CDR2 reads FYEKMQ (reference sequence). Trimming stripped 0 bases from V and 6 bases from J, with 15 bases between. The CDR3 has 15 residues. CDR3 region: CASSLGPGAPVEQYF. CDR3 nucleotide sequence: TGTGCCAGCAGCTTAGGCCCAGGGGCCCCCGTCGAGCAGTACTTC.

J is TRBJ2-2 and V is TRBV10-1, with 7 positions matching TRBD1. The germline V gene encodes CDR1 WNHNN and CDR2 SYGVQD (reference sequence). The CDR3 sequence is 13 residues long. Trimming removed 5 bases from V and 6 bases from J; junction bases left unmatched: 3. DNA for the CDR3: TGCGCCAGCAGTAGACAGGGAGCCGGGGAGCTGTTTTTT. It yields the protein CASSRQGAGELFF.

The chain carries TRBV4-3 and TRBJ2-4; D is unresolved. The V end lost 3 bases, the J end lost 4 bases, and 7 bases lay between the germline ends. The germline V gene has CDR1 LGHNA and CDR2 YSLEER. This CDR3 has 13 amino acids. CDR3 protein: CASSHTQKNIQYF. CDR3 coding DNA: TGCGCCAGCAGCCACACACAAAAAAACATTCAGTACTTC.

The chain combines TRBV7-8 with TRBJ2-7; D might be TRBD1 (5 bases). The CDR3 has 14 residues. Per germline, CDR1 SGHVS and CDR2 FQNEAQ. The V end lost 5 bases, the J end lost 3 bases, and 14 bases lay between the germline ends. CDR3 sequence: CASSPRRADYEQYF. The CDR3 DNA sequence: TGTGCCAGCAGCCCCCGCAGGGCGGACTACGAGCAGTACTTC. Full variable domain (outside the CDR3, taken from reference TRBV7-8 and TRBJ2-7): GAGVSQSPRYKVAKRGQDVALRCDPISGHVSLFWYQQALGQGPEFLTYFQNEAQLDKSGLPSDRFFAERPEGSVSTLKIQRTQQEDSAVYLCASSPRRADYEQYFGPGTRLTVT.

This clone was counted a single time. The chain uses TRBV9 and TRBJ2-7, with D possibly being TRBD1 (5 bases). Per the germline V gene, CDR1 is SGDLS and CDR2 is YYNGEE. CDR3 length: 14 amino acids. V lost 4 bases to trimming and J lost 0 bases, with 11 bases between them. The CDR3 DNA follows: TGTGCCAGCAGCCCAGGGCAGAGCTCCTACGAGCAGTACTTC. Translating gives CASSPGQSSYEQYF.

CDR3: CASTEGNPNENTEAFF. CDR3 bases: TGTGCCAGCACCGAGGGAAACCCGAACGAGAACACTGAAGCTTTCTTT. The gene calls are TRBV5-4 and TRBJ1-1; unclear D gene. Germline CDR1 reads SGHNT; CDR2 reads YYREEE (reference sequence). V was clipped by 6 bases and J by 1 base, with 19 bases between them. CDR3 length: 16 residues. Filled out from reference TRBV5-4 and TRBJ1-1, the complete variable domain reads ETGVTQSPTHLIKTRGQQVTLRCSSQSGHNTVSWYQQALGQGPQFIFQYYREEENGRGNFPPRFSGLQFPNYSSELNVNALELDDSALYLCASTEGNPNENTEAFFGQGTRLTVV.

The chain links TRBV7-9 to TRBJ2-7, with 14 bases fitting TRBD2. With 5 bases clipped from V and 4 bases from J, the junction kept 4 bases outside the gene matches. Germline values: CDR1 SEHNR, CDR2 FQNEAQ (reference sequence). CDR3 length: 15 residues. DNA for the CDR3: TGTGCCAGCAGCACGGGACTAGCGGGAGTGTACGAGCAGTACTTC. Protein: CASSTGLAGVYEQYF.

V and J are TRBV7-5 and TRBJ1-2; the table assigns TRBD1, which was not confirmed against the DNA. TRBV7-5 is termed a pseudogene. CDR3 length: 13 amino acids. CDR3 in DNA: TGTGCCAGAACCCCGACAGGGCCCTATGGCTACACCTTC. The encoded protein is CARTPTGPYGYTF.

This chain uses TRBV13 with TRBJ1-5, with D perhaps TRBD1 (6 bases). Deletions cut 3 bases from V and 11 bases from J, with 11 bases between. The CDR3 is made up of 12 amino acids. Germline V gene lookup returns CDR1 PRHDT and CDR2 FYEKMQ (reference sequence). CDR3 nucleotide sequence: TGTGCCAGCAGCTTCTCGACAGGAGCCCAGCATTTT. This sequence encodes CASSFSTGAQHF.

V gene TRBV14 combines with J gene TRBJ2-5; 7 nucleotides align to TRBD1. This CDR3 spans 16 amino acids. CDR1 is SGHDN, CDR2 FVKESK, per germline. V lost 4 bases and J lost 5; bases outside the gene matches: 13. CDR3 nucleotides: TGTGCCAGCAGCCCCCGGACAGGCCTCCTGGGGGAGACCCAGTACTTC. It yields the protein CASSPRTGLLGETQYF.

The chain joins TRBV28 to TRBJ2-6; 7 bases align to TRBD2. With V trimmed by 2 bases and J by 2 bases, 6 bases remained unmatched. The CDR3 loop spans 17 amino acids. The V gene's germline CDR1 is MDHEN and CDR2 SYDVKM. In DNA form, the CDR3 reads TGTGCCAGCAGTTTACCCCTAGCGGTCCCTGGGGCCAACGTCCTGACTTTC. Translating gives CASSLPLAVPGANVLTF.

The CDR3 here is CASADARRVYEQYF. For the CDR3, the DNA is TGTGCCAGCGCGGACGCCAGGAGGGTCTACGAGCAGTACTTC. The chain combines TRBV28 with TRBJ2-7; D is perhaps TRBD2 (6 bases). Germline assignment: CDR1 MDHEN and CDR2 SYDVKM. Trimming took off 8 bases at V and 3 bases at J, with 17 bases between the two ends. This CDR3 region has 14 residues.

This clone appeared once. V usage is TRBV21-1 and J usage is TRBJ2-2; the table's D call, TRBD1, has no DNA check behind it. TRBV21-1 is a listed pseudogene. This CDR3 is 15 amino acids long. The DNA for the CDR3 is TGTGCCAGCAGCATCCCCACAGGAAACACCGGGGAGCTGTTTTTT. This codes for CASSIPTGNTGELFF.

This sequence joins TRBV7-9 and TRBJ2-5; TRBD2 might be the D (6 bases). Per germline, CDR1 SEHNR and CDR2 FQNEAQ (reference sequence). Between the trimmed V and J ends, which lost 2 bases and 5 bases, there was a span of 15 bases. The CDR3 consists of 15 residues. The CDR3 coding sequence is TGTGCCAGCAGCTTAAGGGCTTTAGCGGTGGAGACCCAGTACTTC. Translating gives CASSLRALAVETQYF.

This sequence joins TRBV7-2 and TRBJ2-3; the D gene is possibly TRBD2 (5 bases). V was trimmed by 0 bases and J by 4 bases, leaving 17 bases between them. This CDR3 region has 17 residues. Germline-derived CDR1 and CDR2 are SGHTA and FQGNSA. CDR3 bases: TGTGCCAGCAGCTTAGCCCGCACCGAACTAGTTCCAGATACGCAGTATTTT. Translating gives CASSLARTELVPDTQYF.

This clone came up a few times. The rearrangement links TRBV4-3 to TRBJ2-3; TRBD1 aligns across 9 bases. V lost 0 bases, J lost 1 base, and 2 bases stayed unmatched. CDR1 and CDR2 from the germline V gene are LGHNA and YSLEER. CDR3 length equals 16 residues. In DNA form, the CDR3 reads TGCGCCAGCAGCCAAGAGCGGACAGGGGGCACAGATACGCAGTATTTT. It yields the protein CASSQERTGGTDTQYF.